In its sample, the clone carrying this T cell receptor (beta chain) was seen a few times. Its matching antigen is unknown. One entry per CDR3 protein, called by TCRdb with MiXCR from the reads. The data show 550,000 to 850,000 distinct CDR3 sequences, around a third seen once. These data come from a study of T cell repertoires in cytomegalovirus infection. The overall study: HLA-C-restricted CMV epitopes, recently identified, and well-studied HLA-B-restricted ones were used by the study. CMV infection plus the matching HLA type was flagged by public TCR beta signatures. Study-level results: Cumulative public TCR beta family frequency identified CMV carriers with the relevant HLA. In two of eight donors, the top clonotype was HLA-C-restricted CMV-specific.

The receptor was isolated from a human donor in good health (CMV status not recorded). Some clones in this sample may be carry-over from other donors' samples. Sequenced here: cultured PBMCs, sampled from culture after CMV antigen stimulation.

CDR3 sequence reads: CASRKDRVYEQYF. CDR3 in DNA: TGTGCCAGCAGGAAGGACAGGGTCTACGAGCAGTACTTC. The V and J genes are TRBV27 and TRBJ2-7; 8 bases agree with TRBD1. With 6 bases clipped from V and 3 bases from J, the junction kept 4 bases outside the gene matches. The CDR3 extends over 13 amino acids. Germline V gene data show CDR1 as MNHEY and CDR2 as SMNVEV (reference sequence).